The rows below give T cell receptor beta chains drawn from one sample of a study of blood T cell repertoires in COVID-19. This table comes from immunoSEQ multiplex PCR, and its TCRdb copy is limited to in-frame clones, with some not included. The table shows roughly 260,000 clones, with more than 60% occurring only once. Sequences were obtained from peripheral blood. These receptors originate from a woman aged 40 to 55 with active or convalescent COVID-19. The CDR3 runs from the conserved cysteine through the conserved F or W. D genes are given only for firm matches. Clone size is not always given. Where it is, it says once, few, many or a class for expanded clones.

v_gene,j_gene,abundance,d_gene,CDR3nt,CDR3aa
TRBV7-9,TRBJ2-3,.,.,TGTGCCAGCAGCCAGCGGGCGGGACGGGGCCAGGATACGCAGTATTTT,CASSQRAGRGQDTQYF
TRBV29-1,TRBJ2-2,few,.,TGCAGCGTTGGTTATGGGGGCTTCACCGGGGAGCTGTTTTTT,CSVGYGGFTGELFF
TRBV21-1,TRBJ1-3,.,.,TGTGCCAGCAGCAAAGCCTCGGGTGTCTCTGGAAACACCATATATTTT,CASSKASGVSGNTIYF
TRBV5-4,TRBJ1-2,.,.,TGTGCCAGCAGGATCTTCGGGTTTAACTATGGCTACACCTTC,CASRIFGFNYGYTF
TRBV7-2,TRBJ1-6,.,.,TGTGCCAGCAGCTTATGGCAGGGGAATTCACCCCTCCACTTT,CASSLWQGNSPLHF
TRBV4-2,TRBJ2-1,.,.,TGTGCCAGCAGCAGAACGGGACTCGAATCCTACAATGAGCAGTTCTTC,CASSRTGLESYNEQFF
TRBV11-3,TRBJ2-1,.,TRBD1,TGTGCCAGCAGCTTAGTAGGGGGCGATGAGCAGTTCTTC,CASSLVGGDEQFF
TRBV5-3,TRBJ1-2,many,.,TGTGCCAGAAGCTTACAGCGGGGGGCCTATGGCTACACCTTC,CARSLQRGAYGYTF
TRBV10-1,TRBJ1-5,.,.,TGCGCCAGCAGTGCAGGGTTGGATCAGCCCCAGCATTTT,CASSAGLDQPQHF
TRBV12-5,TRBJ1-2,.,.,TGTGCTAGTGGTTTGGTTATGACAGGAGGCTATGGCTACACCTTC,CASGLVMTGGYGYTF
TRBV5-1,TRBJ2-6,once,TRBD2,TGCGCCAGCAGCTTGAGGACTAGCGAAGCCAACGTCCTGACTTTC,CASSLRTSEANVLTF
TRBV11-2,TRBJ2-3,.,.,TGTGCCAGCAGCTTACAGCGGAGCACAGATACGCAGTATTTT,CASSLQRSTDTQYF
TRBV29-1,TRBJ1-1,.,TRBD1,TGCAGCGTTGAAGATCCCCGACAGGGCACTGAAGCTTTCTTT,CSVEDPRQGTEAFF
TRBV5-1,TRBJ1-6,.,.,TGCGCCAGCAGTTCCGGACTAAGGGAGGCTTCACCCCTCCACTTT,CASSSGLREASPLHF
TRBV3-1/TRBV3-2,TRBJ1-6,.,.,TGTGCCAGCAGCCAAGATTCGTACGAGGCACCCCTCCACTTT,CASSQDSYEAPLHF
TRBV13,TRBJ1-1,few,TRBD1,TGTGCCAGCAGCTTCAGGACAGGAGGTAGGGGGACTGAAGCTTTCTTT,CASSFRTGGRGTEAFF
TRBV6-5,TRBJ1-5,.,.,TGTGCCGCACGGGGGGGAAAACCGCCCCAGCATTTT,CAARGGKPPQHF
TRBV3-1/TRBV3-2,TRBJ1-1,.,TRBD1,TGTGCCAGCAGCCCTTTTCCGACAGGGGGGCCTGAAGCTTTCTTT,CASSPFPTGGPEAFF
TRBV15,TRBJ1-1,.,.,TGTGCCACCAGCAGAGAACCATCAATGAGAGGATGGCAGAACACTGAAGCTTTCTTT,CATSREPSMRGWQNTEAFF
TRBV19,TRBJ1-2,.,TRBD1,TGTGCCAGTCGCCCCGCAGGGGGCGGTAACTATGGCTACACCTTC,CASRPAGGGNYGYTF
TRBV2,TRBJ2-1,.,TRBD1,TGTGCCAGCAAACAGGGGGACTCCTACAATGAGCAGTTCTTC,CASKQGDSYNEQFF
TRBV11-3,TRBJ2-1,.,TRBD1,TGTGCCAGCAGCTTTTATTCAGGGGGCAATGAGCAGTTCTTC,CASSFYSGGNEQFF
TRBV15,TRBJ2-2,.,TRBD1,TGTGCCAGCCAGACAGGGTTGAACACCGGGGAGCTGTTTTTT,CASQTGLNTGELFF
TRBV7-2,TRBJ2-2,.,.,TGTGCCAGCAGGACTACCGGGTCCGGGGAGCTGTTTTTT,CASRTTGSGELFF
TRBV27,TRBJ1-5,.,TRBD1,TGTGCCAGCAGTTTATCCCGGACAGGGAATCAGCCCCAGCATTTT,CASSLSRTGNQPQHF
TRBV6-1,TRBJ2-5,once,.,TGTGCCAGCAGTGAGTTTCGACAGGGACTTCAAGAGACCCAGTACTTC,CASSEFRQGLQETQYF
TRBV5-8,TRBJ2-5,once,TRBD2,TGTGCCAGCAGCTCGGACGGGGGGGAGACCCAGTACTTC,CASSSDGGETQYF
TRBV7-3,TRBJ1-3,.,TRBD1,TGTGCCAGCAGCTTGGCCGGGACAGGGAATTTT,CASSLAGTGNF
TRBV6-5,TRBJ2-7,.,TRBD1,TGTGCCAGCAATAGCCGGGACAGGGTCTACGAGCAGTACTTC,CASNSRDRVYEQYF
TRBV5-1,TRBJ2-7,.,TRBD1,TGCGCCAGCAGCCTCGGCGGGACAGGGGGCTACGAGCAGTACTTC,CASSLGGTGGYEQYF
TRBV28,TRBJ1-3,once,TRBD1,TGTGCCAGCAGCGTCCTCCAGGGGGCGCGTGGAAACACCATATATTTT,CASSVLQGARGNTIYF
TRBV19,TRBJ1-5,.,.,TGTGCCAGTAGTATAGCAACAGCAAGCAATCAGCCCCAGCATTTT,CASSIATASNQPQHF
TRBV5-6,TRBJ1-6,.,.,TGTGCCAGCAGCTTGGAGCACTCACCCCTCCACTTT,CASSLEHSPLHF
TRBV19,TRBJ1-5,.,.,TGTGCCAGTAGTATAGGTTCAGGGGGCAATCAGCCCCAGCATTTT,CASSIGSGGNQPQHF
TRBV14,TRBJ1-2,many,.,TGTGCCAGCAGCCCCAGGGGTTCGGATGGCTACACCTTC,CASSPRGSDGYTF
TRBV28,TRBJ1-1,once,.,TGTGCCAGCAGTACGCCGGCGGGCGGAACCTCTGAAGCTTTCTTT,CASSTPAGGTSEAFF
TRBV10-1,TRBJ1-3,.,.,TGCGCCAGCAGTGCTTCAGGAATCTCTGGAAACACCATATATTTT,CASSASGISGNTIYF
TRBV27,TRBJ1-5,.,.,TGTGCCAGCAGCCCTAGTATCCCCTATAGCAATCAGCCCCAGCATTTT,CASSPSIPYSNQPQHF
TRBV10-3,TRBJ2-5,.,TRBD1,TGTGCCATCAGTGTTTATACAGGGGGAGAGACCCAGTACTTC,CAISVYTGGETQYF
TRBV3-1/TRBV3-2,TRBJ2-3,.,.,TGTGCCAGCAGCGGGGGGGCCACAGATACGCAGTATTTT,CASSGGATDTQYF
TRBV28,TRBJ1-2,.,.,TGTGCCAGCAGTTTTGGGCTCCTCTATGGCTACACCTTC,CASSFGLLYGYTF
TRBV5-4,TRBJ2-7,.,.,TGTGCCAGCAGCTTTAGCTCCTACGAGCAGTACTTC,CASSFSSYEQYF
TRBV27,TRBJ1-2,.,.,TGTGCCAGCAGTTTTCGTTCCAGTCATGGCTACACCTTC,CASSFRSSHGYTF
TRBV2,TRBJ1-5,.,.,TGTGCCAGCAGGGCTCAGGGAGGGGGTCAGCCCCAGCATTTT,CASRAQGGGQPQHF
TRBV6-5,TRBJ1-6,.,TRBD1,TGTGCCAGCAGACAGGGGATGAGATCACCCCTCCACTTT,CASRQGMRSPLHF
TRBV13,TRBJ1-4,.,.,TGTGCCAGCAGCTTACAGGGCACATTGACTAATGAAAAACTGTTTTTT,CASSLQGTLTNEKLFF
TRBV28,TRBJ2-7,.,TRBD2,TGTGCCAGCGGGACTAGCGGGGGGCCTCCCTACGAGCAGTACTTC,CASGTSGGPPYEQYF
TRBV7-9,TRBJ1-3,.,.,TGTGCCAGCAGCTTATGGTCAGATGACTCTGGAAACACCATATATTTT,CASSLWSDDSGNTIYF
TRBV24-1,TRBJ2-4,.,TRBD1,TGTGCCACCAGCCCCGGGACAGGGGGGCCCAAAAACATTCAGTACTTC,CATSPGTGGPKNIQYF
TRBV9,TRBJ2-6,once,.,TGTGCCAGCAGCGTAGGACAGGCCCTCCCCTCTGGGGCCAACGTCCTGACTTTC,CASSVGQALPSGANVLTF
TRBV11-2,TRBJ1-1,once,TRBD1,TGTGCCAGCAGCTTAGAAGGGGGCCGGGGGCCTGAAGCTTTCTTT,CASSLEGGRGPEAFF
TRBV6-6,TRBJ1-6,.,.,TGTGCCAGCAACAGGGAGGGTTATAATTCACCCCTCCACTTT,CASNREGYNSPLHF
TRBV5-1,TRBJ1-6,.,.,TGCGCCAGCAGCTTGGGCGGCGGTACCTATAATTCACCCCTCCACTTT,CASSLGGGTYNSPLHF
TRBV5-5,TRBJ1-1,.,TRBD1,TGTGCCAGCAGCAAGGGACAGGGGAACACTGAAGCTTTCTTT,CASSKGQGNTEAFF